The clone carrying this T cell receptor beta chain showed up just a few times. This sample stems from a study of blood T cells in healthy people across ages. Primed by a sample-barcoded 5' primer and a J-beta primer mix, a second PCR proceeded for about 7 to 11 cycles. TCRdb recomputed calls from the 5' RACE reads with MiXCR, one row per CDR3 protein. The repertoire holds roughly 1.7 million distinct CDR3 sequences, with 30% to 35% as singletons. Between the trimmed V and J ends, which lost 1 base and 4 bases, there was a span of 14 bases. Germline CDR1 reads LGHNA; CDR2 reads YNFKEQ. The CDR3 is 16 residues long.

The V and J genes are TRBV4-2 and TRBJ2-1, with a possible D match to TRBD2 (6 bases). The sequence derives from a woman aged 25 to 45 in good health. The specimen sequenced was blood. CDR3 sequence: CASSQGGLANYNEQFF. The CDR3 DNA reads as TGTGCCAGCAGCCAAGGGGGCCTAGCGAATTACAATGAGCAGTTCTTC.